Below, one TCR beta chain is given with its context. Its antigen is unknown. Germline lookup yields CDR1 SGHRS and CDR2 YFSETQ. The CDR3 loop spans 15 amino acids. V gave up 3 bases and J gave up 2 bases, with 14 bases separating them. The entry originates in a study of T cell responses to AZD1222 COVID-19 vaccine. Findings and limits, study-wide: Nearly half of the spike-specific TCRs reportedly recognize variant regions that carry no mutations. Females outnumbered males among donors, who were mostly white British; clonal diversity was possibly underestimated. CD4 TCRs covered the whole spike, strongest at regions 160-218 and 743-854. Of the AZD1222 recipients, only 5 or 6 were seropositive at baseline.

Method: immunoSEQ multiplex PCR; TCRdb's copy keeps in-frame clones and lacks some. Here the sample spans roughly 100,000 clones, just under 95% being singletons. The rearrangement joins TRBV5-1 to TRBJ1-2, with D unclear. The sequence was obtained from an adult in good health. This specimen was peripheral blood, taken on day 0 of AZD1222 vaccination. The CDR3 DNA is TGCGCCAGCAGCTCGCGGGCGGATATCAACTATGGCTACACCTTC. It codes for CASSSRADINYGYTF.